This T cell receptor beta chain was found in a study of blood T cell repertoires in COVID-19 (TCRdb year 2020). Some background on the complete study: Collaborator samples came from the United States, Italy and Spain and covered acute and convalescent phases of COVID-19. The prospective study material was composed of cDNA or gDNA derived from T cells, B-cell-depleted T cells, or PBMCs. Subjects who had been exposed to COVID-19, were actively infected with it, or had recovered from it provided the deeply sampled blood TCRbeta repertoires that made up the dataset. The repertoires were made available in a free public database intended to serve as a resource for research on the immune response to SARS-CoV-2. The samples were drawn from two sources: the first 160 participants of the ongoing ImmuneRACE study, and 1,000 to 1,500 subjects contributed by 6 global collaborators. Nearly every sample came with metadata listing a de-identified subject ID, COVID-19 status, age in years and sex. Where available, HLA class I and class II types were obtained from metadata supplied by the sample provider rather than from assay-based typing.

Looking up the germline V gene yields CDR1 MDHEN and CDR2 SYDVKM. The germline V end is reduced by 1 base and the J end by 0 bases; junction bases left unmatched: 3. Including cysteine and phenylalanine, the CDR3 has 16 amino acids. Only the CDR3 region is kept as DNA, spanning 48 bases read in frame from base 1. The paper's findings and limits, for the study overall: The quantity of clinical and demographic metadata differed by source and by participant and was supplied without curation.

Participants in the prospective study were aged roughly 18 to 89 years, lived in about two dozen United States geographic areas, and enrolled through a virtual design. Cohort assignment in the prospective study relied on participant-reported clinical history from a screening survey and a study questionnaire. For ImmuneRACE Cohort 3, a participant was defined as recovered based on two consecutive negative NP/OP PCR tests, clearance by a healthcare professional, or resolution of symptoms. In the prospective study, whole blood, serum and a nasopharyngeal or oropharyngeal swab were collected from each participant by mobile phlebotomists. Additional blood draws and questionnaires over an approximately two-month period could optionally be provided by prospective study participants. Before DNA extraction, blood samples from the prospective study were shipped at room temperature or frozen. TCRbeta CDR3 regions were amplified from genomic DNA using the immunoSEQ Assay, a bias-controlled multiplex PCR. Under the source paper's analysis protocol: The number of nucleated cells in each sample was estimated by amplification of reference gene primers within the assay. To quantify the absolute abundance of each unique TCRbeta CDR3 rearrangement, sequence reads were collapsed and filtered. Productive Simpson clonality was computed per sample as the square root of Simpson's diversity index over productive rearrangements. Here the immuneACCESS table is served through TCRdb, limited to in-frame sequences with V and J called. Missing clones are a known gap in these copies; in checked studies unresolved V genes cover under half, and the rest lacks a known reason. V and J calls and clone size follow that table, whereas D and trimming were derived from the DNA. This sample has approximately 300,000 clones in its table, and about nine tenths of those were observed once. Around 4.8% of the sample lies in the top ten.

Comments on this clone: Its antigen has not been determined. Base qualities are not recorded, but no much larger clone differs from it by a single base.

The sample was PBMCs or T cells enriched from blood (not recorded which). The receptor comes from a man aged 60 to 75 who had recovered from COVID-19. The sequence links TRBV28 to TRBJ2-4, with 7 central nucleotides matching TRBD1. CDR3 sequence: CASSLFGTVAKNIQYF. The DNA sequence follows: TGTGCCAGCAGTTTATTCGGGACAGTAGCCAAAAACATTCAGTACTTC.